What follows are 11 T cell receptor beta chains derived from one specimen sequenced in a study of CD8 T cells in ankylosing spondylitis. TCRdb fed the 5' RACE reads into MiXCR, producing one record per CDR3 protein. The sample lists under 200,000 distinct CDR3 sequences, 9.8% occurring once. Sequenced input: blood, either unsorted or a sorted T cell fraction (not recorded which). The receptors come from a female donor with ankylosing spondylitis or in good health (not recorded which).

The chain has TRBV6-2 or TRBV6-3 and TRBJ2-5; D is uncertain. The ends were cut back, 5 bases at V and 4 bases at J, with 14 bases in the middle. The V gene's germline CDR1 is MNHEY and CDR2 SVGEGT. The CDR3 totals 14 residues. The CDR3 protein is CASSPGRMRETQYF. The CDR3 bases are TGTGCCAGCAGTCCCGGACGGATGCGAGAGACCCAGTACTTC.

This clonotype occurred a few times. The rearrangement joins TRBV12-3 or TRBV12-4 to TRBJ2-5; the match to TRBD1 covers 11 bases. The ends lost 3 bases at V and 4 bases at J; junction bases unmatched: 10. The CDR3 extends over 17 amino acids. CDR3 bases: TGTGCCAGCAGTTTTTATACGGGACAGGGGGATGGAGAGACCCAGTACTTC. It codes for CASSFYTGQGDGETQYF.

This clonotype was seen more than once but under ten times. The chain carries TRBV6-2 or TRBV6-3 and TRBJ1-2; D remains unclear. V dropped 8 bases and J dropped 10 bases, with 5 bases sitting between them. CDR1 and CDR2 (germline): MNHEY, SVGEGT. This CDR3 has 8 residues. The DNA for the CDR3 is TGTGCCAGCGAAGCCTACACCTTC. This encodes CASEAYTF.

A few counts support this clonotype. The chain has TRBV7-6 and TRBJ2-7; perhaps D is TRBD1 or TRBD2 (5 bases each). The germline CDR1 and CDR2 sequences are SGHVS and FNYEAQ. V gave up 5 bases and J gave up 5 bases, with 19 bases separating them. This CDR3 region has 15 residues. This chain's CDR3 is CASSPSGTELHEQYF. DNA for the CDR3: TGTGCCAGCAGCCCATCCGGGACGGAGTTACACGAGCAGTACTTC.

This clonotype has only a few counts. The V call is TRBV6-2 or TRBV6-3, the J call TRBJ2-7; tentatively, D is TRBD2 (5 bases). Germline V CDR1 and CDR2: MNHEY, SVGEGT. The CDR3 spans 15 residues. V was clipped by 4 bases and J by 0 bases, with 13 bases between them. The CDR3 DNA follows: TGTGCCAGCAGTTCTACGGGATCCAGCTCCTACGAGCAGTACTTC. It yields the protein CASSSTGSSSYEQYF.

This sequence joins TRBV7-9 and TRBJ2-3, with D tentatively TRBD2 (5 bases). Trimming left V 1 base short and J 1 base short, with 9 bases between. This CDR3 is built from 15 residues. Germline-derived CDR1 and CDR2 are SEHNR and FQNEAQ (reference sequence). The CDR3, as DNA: TGTGCCAGCAGCTTAGTGGCGGGCGGCACAGATACGCAGTATTTT. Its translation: CASSLVAGGTDTQYF.

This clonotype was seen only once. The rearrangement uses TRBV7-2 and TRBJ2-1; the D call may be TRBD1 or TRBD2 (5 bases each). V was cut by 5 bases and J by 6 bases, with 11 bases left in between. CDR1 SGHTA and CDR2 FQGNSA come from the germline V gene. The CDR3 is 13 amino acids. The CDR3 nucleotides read TGTGCCAGCAGCCCCACGGGACCCAATGAGCAGTTCTTC. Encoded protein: CASSPTGPNEQFF. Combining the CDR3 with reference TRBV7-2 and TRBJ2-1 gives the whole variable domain GAGVSQSPSNKVTEKGKDVELRCDPISGHTALYWYRQSLGQGLEFLIYFQGNSAPDKSGLPSDRFSAERTGGSVSTLTIQRTQQEDSAVYLCASSPTGPNEQFFGPGTRLTVL.

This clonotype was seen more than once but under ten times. In DNA form, the CDR3 reads TGCAGCGTTGAGGGGGACGGGGAGTCCTACGAGCAGTACTTC. It specifies CSVEGDGESYEQYF. V gene TRBV29-1 combines with J gene TRBJ2-7; D may correspond to TRBD1 or TRBD2 (5 bases each). CDR1 SQVTM and CDR2 ANQGSEA come from the germline V gene. Between the trimmed V and J ends, which lost 3 bases and 1 base, there was a span of 13 bases. The CDR3 extends over 14 amino acids.

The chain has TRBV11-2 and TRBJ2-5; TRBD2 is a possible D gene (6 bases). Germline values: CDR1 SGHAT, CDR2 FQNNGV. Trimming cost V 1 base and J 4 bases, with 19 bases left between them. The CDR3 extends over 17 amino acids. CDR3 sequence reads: CASSLGWGSRGRETQYF. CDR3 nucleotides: TGTGCCAGCAGCTTAGGCTGGGGCAGCCGGGGGAGAGAGACCCAGTACTTC.

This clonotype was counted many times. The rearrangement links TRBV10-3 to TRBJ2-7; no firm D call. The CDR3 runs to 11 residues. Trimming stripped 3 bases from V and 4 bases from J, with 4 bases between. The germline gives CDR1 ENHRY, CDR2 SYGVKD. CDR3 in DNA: TGTGCCATCAGTGACAGATACGAGCAGTACTTC. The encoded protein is CAISDRYEQYF.

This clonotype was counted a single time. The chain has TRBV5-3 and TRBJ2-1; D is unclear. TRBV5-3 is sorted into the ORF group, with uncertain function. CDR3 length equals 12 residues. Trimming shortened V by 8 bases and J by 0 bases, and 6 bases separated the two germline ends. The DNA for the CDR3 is TGTGCCAGCTTCATCTCCTACAATGAGCAGTTCTTC. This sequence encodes CASFISYNEQFF.